This paragraph reports one T cell receptor (beta chain). CDR1 is SGHTA and CDR2 is FQGNSA in the germline V gene. V was trimmed by 5 bases and J by 8 bases, leaving 28 bases between them. The CDR3 is 18 residues long. The data stem from a study of shared clonotypes between healthy human individuals. Deep was the level used in running the assay. As handled by the study authors: Filtering differed since immunoSEQ provided only junctions, with no quality scores. The data were produced by immunoSEQ multiplex PCR, yet TCRdb's version contains in-frame clones alone and is incomplete. V and J calls and clone size follow that table, whereas D and trimming were derived from the DNA. The sample records approximately 350,000 clones, 90% to 97% being singletons.

This chain links TRBV7-2 with TRBJ2-1; the D gene could be TRBD1 or TRBD2 (5 bases each). Sequenced: memory CD8+ T cells sorted from blood. Subset noted: CD45RO+ cells pooled with CCR7-negative TemRA cells. This TCR came from a man aged 25-45 years in good health. The CDR3 region is CASSQKPRNRDPPDEQFF. The CDR3 nucleotides are TGTGCCAGCAGCCAAAAACCTAGGAACCGGGACCCACCCGATGAGCAGTTCTTC.